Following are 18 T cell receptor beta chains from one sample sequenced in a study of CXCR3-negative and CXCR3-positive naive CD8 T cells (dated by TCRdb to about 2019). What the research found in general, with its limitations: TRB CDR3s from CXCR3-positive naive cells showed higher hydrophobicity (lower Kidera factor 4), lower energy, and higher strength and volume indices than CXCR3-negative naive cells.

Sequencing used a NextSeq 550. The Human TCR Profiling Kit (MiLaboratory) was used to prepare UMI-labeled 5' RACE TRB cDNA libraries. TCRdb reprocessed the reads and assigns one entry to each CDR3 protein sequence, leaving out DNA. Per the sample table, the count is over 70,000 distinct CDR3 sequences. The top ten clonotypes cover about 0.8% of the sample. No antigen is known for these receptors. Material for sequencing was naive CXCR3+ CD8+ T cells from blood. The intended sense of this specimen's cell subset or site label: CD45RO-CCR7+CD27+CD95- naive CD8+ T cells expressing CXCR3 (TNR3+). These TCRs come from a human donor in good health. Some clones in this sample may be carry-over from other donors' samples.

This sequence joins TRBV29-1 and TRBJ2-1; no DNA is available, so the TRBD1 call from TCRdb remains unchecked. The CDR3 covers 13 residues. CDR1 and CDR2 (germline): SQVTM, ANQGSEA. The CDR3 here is CSVVRAGMDEQFF.

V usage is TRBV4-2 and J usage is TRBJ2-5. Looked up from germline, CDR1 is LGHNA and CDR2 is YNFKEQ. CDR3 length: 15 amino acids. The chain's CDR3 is CASSQEIAWQETQYF.

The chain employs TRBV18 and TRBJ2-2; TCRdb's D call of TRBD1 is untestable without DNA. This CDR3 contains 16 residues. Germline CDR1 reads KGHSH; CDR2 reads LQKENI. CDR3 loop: CASSPGQAGDTGELFF.

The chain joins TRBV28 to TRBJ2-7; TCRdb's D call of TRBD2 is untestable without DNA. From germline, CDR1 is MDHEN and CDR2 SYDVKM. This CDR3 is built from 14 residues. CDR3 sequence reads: CASSFGTSYDEQYF. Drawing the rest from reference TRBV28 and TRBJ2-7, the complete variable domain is DVKVTQSSRYLVKRTGEKVFLECVQDMDHENMFWYRQDPGLGLRLIYFSYDVKMKEKGDIPEGYSVSREKKERFSLILESASTNQTSMYLCASSFGTSYDEQYFGPGTRLTVT.

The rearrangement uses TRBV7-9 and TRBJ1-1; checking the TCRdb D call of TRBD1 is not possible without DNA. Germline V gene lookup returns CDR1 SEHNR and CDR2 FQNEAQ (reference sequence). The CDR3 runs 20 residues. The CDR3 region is CASSLFLSFGQGALNTEAFF.

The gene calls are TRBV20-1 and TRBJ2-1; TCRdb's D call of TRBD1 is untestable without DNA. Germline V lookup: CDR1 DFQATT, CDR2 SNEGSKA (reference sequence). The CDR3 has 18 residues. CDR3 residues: CSARDDLAGRGHYNEQFF.

The CDR3 loop is CASSFPTGTGTTGELFF. The chain carries TRBV28 and TRBJ2-2; TCRdb reports TRBD1, a call that lacks DNA to check it against. The CDR3 is 17 amino acids. Germline CDR1 and CDR2: MDHEN and SYDVKM.

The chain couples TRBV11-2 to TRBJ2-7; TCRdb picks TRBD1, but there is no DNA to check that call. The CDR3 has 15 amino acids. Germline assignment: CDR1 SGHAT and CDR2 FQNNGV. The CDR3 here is CASSFLSGSPNEQYF.

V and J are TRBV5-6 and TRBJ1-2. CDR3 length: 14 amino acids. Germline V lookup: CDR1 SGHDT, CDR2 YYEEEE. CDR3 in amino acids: CASSLPGRIYGYTF.

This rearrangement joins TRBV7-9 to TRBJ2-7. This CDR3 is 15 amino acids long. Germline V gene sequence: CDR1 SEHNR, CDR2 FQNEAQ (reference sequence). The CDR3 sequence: CASSLEGFKVDEQYF.

The CDR3 sequence is CASSLGGGRADTQYF. The rearrangement joins TRBV28 to TRBJ2-3; the D call of TRBD1 rests on TCRdb alone, since no DNA is present to check it. CDR3 length equals 15 residues. Germline CDR1 MDHEN, CDR2 SYDVKM.

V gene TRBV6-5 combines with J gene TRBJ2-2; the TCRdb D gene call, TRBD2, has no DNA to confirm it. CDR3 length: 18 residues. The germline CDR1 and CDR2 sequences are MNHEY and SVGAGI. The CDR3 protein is CASSYRPNLAQSGGELFF.

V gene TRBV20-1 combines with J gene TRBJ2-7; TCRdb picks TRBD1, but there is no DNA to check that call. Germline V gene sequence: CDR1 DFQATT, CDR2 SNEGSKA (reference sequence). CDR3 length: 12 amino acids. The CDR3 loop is CGIGQVEYEQYF.

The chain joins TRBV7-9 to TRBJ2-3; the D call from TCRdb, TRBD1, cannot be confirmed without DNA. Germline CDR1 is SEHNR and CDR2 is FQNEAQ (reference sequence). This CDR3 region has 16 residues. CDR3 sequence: CASSLGGPEGTDTQYF.

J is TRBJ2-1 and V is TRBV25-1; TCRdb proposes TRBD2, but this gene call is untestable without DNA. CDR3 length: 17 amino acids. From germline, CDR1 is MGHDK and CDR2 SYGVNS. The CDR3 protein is CASSEREGTGSYNEQFF.

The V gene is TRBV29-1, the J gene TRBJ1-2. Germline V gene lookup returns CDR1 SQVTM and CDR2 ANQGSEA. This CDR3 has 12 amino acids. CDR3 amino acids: CSVGDSLDGYTF.

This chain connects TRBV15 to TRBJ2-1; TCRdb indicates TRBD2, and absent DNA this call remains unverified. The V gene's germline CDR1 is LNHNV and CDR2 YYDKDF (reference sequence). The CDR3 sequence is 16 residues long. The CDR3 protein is CATSREVVGVWNEQFF.

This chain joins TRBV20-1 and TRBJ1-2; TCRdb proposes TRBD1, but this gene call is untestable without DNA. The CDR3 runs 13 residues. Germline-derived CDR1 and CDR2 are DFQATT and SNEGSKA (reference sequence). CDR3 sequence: CSATRGTTYGYTF.